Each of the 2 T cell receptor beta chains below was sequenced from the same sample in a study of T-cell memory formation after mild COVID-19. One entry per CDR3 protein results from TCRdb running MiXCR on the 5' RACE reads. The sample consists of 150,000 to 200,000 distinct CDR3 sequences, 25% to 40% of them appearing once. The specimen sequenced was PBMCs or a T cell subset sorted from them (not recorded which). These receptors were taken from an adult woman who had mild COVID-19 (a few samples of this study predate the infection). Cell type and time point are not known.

CDR3: CSSPGGSRNEQFF. The DNA of the CDR3 is TGCAGCTCCCCAGGGGGGAGTAGGAATGAGCAGTTCTTC. The J gene is TRBJ2-1, the V gene TRBV20-1, with D perhaps matching TRBD1 (7 bases). The CDR3 length is 13 residues. Germline V gives CDR1 DFQATT, CDR2 SNEGSKA (reference sequence).

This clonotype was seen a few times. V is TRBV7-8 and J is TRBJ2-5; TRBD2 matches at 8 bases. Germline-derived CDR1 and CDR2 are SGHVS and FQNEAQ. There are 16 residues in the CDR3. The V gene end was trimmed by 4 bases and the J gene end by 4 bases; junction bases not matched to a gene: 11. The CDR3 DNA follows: TGTGCCAGCAGCTCCGGAGCCGGGAGGGCCTTAGAGACCCAGTACTTC. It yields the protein CASSSGAGRALETQYF.